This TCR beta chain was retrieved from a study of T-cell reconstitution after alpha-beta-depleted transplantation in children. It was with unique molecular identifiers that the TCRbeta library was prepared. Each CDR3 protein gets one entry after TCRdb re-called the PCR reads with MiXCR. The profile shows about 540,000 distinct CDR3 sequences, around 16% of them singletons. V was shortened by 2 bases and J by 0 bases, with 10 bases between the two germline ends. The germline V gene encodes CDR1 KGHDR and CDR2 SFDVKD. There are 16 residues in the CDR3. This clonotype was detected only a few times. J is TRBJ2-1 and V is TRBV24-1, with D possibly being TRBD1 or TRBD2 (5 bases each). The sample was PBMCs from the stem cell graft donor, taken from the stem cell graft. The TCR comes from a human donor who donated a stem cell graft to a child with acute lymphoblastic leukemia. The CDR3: CATSDSARGSYNEQFF. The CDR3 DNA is TGTGCCACCAGTGATTCTGCGAGGGGCTCCTACAATGAGCAGTTCTTC.